The 21 T cell receptor beta chains given below trace back to one sample, sequenced in a study of T cell repertoires in cytomegalovirus infection. No antigen is known for these receptors. From the reads, TCRdb called clonotypes with MiXCR, one entry per CDR3 protein. The repertoire holds 700,000 to 850,000 distinct CDR3 sequences, with about 30% as singletons. The specimen was cultured CD8+ T cells from PBMCs, collected from culture after CMV antigen stimulation. Every receptor here comes from a human donor in good health (CMV status not recorded). Some clones in this sample may be carry-over from other donors' samples.

About this clonotype: A read error may produce the germline difference seen at one junction end. This chain joins TRBV5-1 and TRBJ2-5; D uncertain. The CDR3 runs to 15 residues. CDR1 is SGHRS and CDR2 is YFSETQ in the germline V gene. The CDR3 DNA follows: TGCGCCAGCAGCTTGGCGGTAGCTTTACAAGAGACCCAGTGCTTC. This gives the protein CASSLAVALQETQCF.

This chain links TRBV11-3 with TRBJ2-1; 9 positions match TRBD2. This CDR3 has 16 amino acids. Germline V gives CDR1 SGHNT, CDR2 YENEEA. V shed 2 bases and J 6 bases; nucleotides not matched to a gene: 8. CDR3 bases: TGTGCCAGCAGCTTACTAGCGGGGCCCCAAATCAATGAGCAGTTCTTC. It encodes CASSLLAGPQINEQFF.

This chain uses TRBV9 with TRBJ2-1; 12 positions match TRBD1. This CDR3 is 14 amino acids long. J was trimmed by 11 bases and V by 6 bases; bases with no gene match: 9. CDR1 and CDR2 (germline): SGDLS, YYNGEE. CDR3 sequence reads: CASTIRDRGRKQFF. Written as DNA, the CDR3 is TGTGCCAGCACCATCCGGGACAGGGGGCGTAAGCAGTTCTTC. Based on the CDR3 plus reference TRBV9 and TRBJ2-1, the full variable domain is DSGVTQTPKHLITATGQRVTLRCSPRSGDLSVYWYQQSLDQGLQFLIQYYNGEERAKGNILERFSAQQFPDLHSELNLSSLELGDSALYFCASTIRDRGRKQFFGPGTRLTVL.

V and J are TRBV6-5 and TRBJ2-2; no definite D call. The CDR3 is made up of 15 amino acids. CDR1 is MNHEY and CDR2 is SVGAGI in the germline V gene. The V gene lost 1 base and the J gene lost 8 bases, with 14 bases spanning the gap. CDR3 sequence reads: CASSYYGRHLGELFF. The CDR3 bases are TGTGCCAGCAGTTACTATGGACGGCATCTGGGGGAGCTGTTTTTT.

This clonotype was counted only a few times. The chain uses TRBV6-1 and TRBJ1-1, with unresolved D. This CDR3 spans 12 amino acids. Trimming left V 5 bases short and J 11 bases short, with 15 bases between. The germline CDR1 and CDR2 sequences are MNHNS and SASEGT. This chain's CDR3 is CASSPGRIMAFF. The CDR3 nucleotides read TGTGCCAGCAGTCCCGGACGGATTATGGCTTTCTTT.

The genes are TRBV2 and TRBJ2-7; D uncertain. Germline V CDR1 and CDR2: SNHLY, FYNNEI. Trimming took off 4 bases at V and 1 base at J, with 8 bases between the two ends. The CDR3 runs 13 residues. CDR3 in amino acids: CASSGEGSYEQYF. The CDR3 coding sequence is TGTGCCAGCAGTGGGGAAGGGTCCTACGAGCAGTACTTC.

This rearrangement joins TRBV27 to TRBJ1-6, with 8 bases aligning to TRBD1. Germline V gives CDR1 MNHEY, CDR2 SMNVEV (reference sequence). Germline trimming cut 5 bases from V and 8 bases from J; bases unmatched to any gene: 2. This CDR3 region has 13 residues. For the CDR3, the DNA is TGTGCCAGCAGTCCAGGGGGCTATTCACCCCTCCACTTT. It specifies CASSPGGYSPLHF.

The chain employs TRBV12-3 or TRBV12-4 and TRBJ2-3; TRBD1 matches at 8 bases. This CDR3 is built from 13 residues. Unmatched junction bases numbered 3, after V lost 5 bases and J lost 5 bases. In nucleotides, the CDR3 is TGTGCCAGCAGTATGACAGGGGAAGATACGCAGTATTTT. Amino acid sequence: CASSMTGEDTQYF.

The rearrangement joins TRBV5-4 to TRBJ2-7; 8 bases are a match to TRBD2. This CDR3 has 14 amino acids. V dropped 3 bases and J dropped 2; count of bases not matched to a gene: 4. Germline V gives CDR1 SGHNT, CDR2 YYREEE (reference sequence). In DNA, the CDR3 is TGTGCCAGCAGCTCGGGACTAGGAACCTACGAGCAGTACTTC. Residues: CASSSGLGTYEQYF.

The chain employs TRBV10-3 and TRBJ1-6; D remains ambiguous. The CDR3 is 17 residues long. Germline loops: CDR1 ENHRY, CDR2 SYGVKD. Trimming pared 0 bases from V and 3 bases from J, leaving 12 bases between. The CDR3 nucleotides are TGTGCCATCAGTGAGTCGATCGCACCGGACTATAATTCACCCCTCCACTTT. Translated, it gives CAISESIAPDYNSPLHF.

This clonotype was counted between two and nine times. The J gene is TRBJ1-5, the V gene TRBV28; maybe TRBD1 (5 bases). Germline lookup yields CDR1 MDHEN and CDR2 SYDVKM. V was trimmed by 1 base and J by 3 bases, leaving 10 bases between them. The CDR3 contains 15 residues. CDR3 sequence (DNA): TGTGCCAGCAGTTTATATAGGGACGTCAATCAGCCCCAGCATTTT. Translated: CASSLYRDVNQPQHF. The full variable domain, its missing parts supplied by reference TRBV28 and TRBJ1-5, is DVKVTQSSRYLVKRTGEKVFLECVQDMDHENMFWYRQDPGLGLRLIYFSYDVKMKEKGDIPEGYSVSREKKERFSLILESASTNQTSMYLCASSLYRDVNQPQHFGDGTRLSIL.

The chain employs TRBV7-3 and TRBJ2-3, with TRBD1 matching over 10 bases. This CDR3 is built from 16 residues. Germline V CDR1 and CDR2: SGHTA, FQGTGA. As DNA, the CDR3 is TGTGTCAGTCCGGACAGGGGGTTTGGGGGCACAGATACGCAGTATTTT. Translation: CVSPDRGFGGTDTQYF.

Details on this clonotype: A read error is possible here, since a much larger clone lies one base away. V usage is TRBV7-2 and J usage is TRBJ2-3, with no clear D. The germline CDR1 and CDR2 sequences are SGHTA and FQGNSA. The V end was cut by 5 bases, the J end by 6 bases, with 18 bases between. The CDR3 extends over 15 amino acids. The DNA of the CDR3 is TGTGCCAGCAGCCGCGAGTCGTGGTTGGCCGATACGCAGTATTTT. It codes for CASSRESWLADTQYF.

This clonotype appeared many times. The gene calls are TRBV27 and TRBJ1-2; TRBD1 agrees at 7 bases. CDR1 MNHEY and CDR2 SMNVEV come from the germline V gene (reference sequence). The ends lost 6 bases at V and 4 bases at J; junction bases unmatched: 2. This CDR3 has 12 amino acids. The CDR3 loop reads CASSGTAYGYTF. CDR3 DNA: TGTGCCAGCAGCGGGACAGCCTATGGCTACACCTTC.

This clonotype was recorded at least ten times. V usage is TRBV7-6 and J usage is TRBJ1-1, with 8 positions matching TRBD1. This CDR3 contains 15 residues. Germline V lookup: CDR1 SGHVS, CDR2 FNYEAQ. The J segment lost 5 bases and the V segment lost 5 bases, leaving 10 bases of the junction unmatched. As DNA, the CDR3 is TGTGCCAGCAGCGAGTCCCAGGGGGCGCGAACTGAAGCTTTCTTT. Translated: CASSESQGARTEAFF.

This clonotype was detected only a few times. This chain uses TRBV5-4 with TRBJ2-2; weak D call: TRBD2 (5 bases). The germline V gene has CDR1 SGHNT and CDR2 YYREEE (reference sequence). V was pared by 4 bases and J by 5 bases, with 15 bases between. The CDR3 sequence is 15 residues long. The DNA of the CDR3 is TGTGCCAGCAGCGCCCAACTAGGGATTACCGGGGAGCTGTTTTTT. It yields the protein CASSAQLGITGELFF.

The chain has TRBV20-1 and TRBJ2-3; 9 bases map to TRBD2. CDR3 length: 16 amino acids. V was clipped by 6 bases and J by 2 bases; unmatched bases: 12. Germline CDR1 is DFQATT and CDR2 is SNEGSKA (reference sequence). In DNA form, the CDR3 reads TGCAGTGCCCGGATTCCTAGCGGGGACTACACAGATACGCAGTATTTT. This codes for CSARIPSGDYTDTQYF.

This chain joins TRBV2 and TRBJ2-1, with D possibly TRBD2 on 5 matching bases. V was cut by 7 bases and J by 1 base, with 14 bases left in between. CDR3 length: 15 residues. The germline V gene has CDR1 SNHLY and CDR2 FYNNEI. CDR3 region: CASTKGVASYNEQFF. The CDR3 DNA reads TGTGCCAGCACGAAGGGAGTGGCTTCCTACAATGAGCAGTTCTTC.

This clonotype was seen a few times. The rearrangement joins TRBV7-3 to TRBJ2-1, with 9 nucleotides matching TRBD2. Losses at the gene ends were 2 bases for V and 8 bases for J; bases not matched to a gene: 7. The CDR3 is 15 amino acids. Germline V gene lookup returns CDR1 SGHTA and CDR2 FQGTGA. The CDR3, as DNA: TGTGCCAGCAGCTTATTCGCGGGGGGGCCCGATGAGCAGTTCTTC. Protein: CASSLFAGGPDEQFF.

This clonotype appeared a few times. The chain joins TRBV12-5 to TRBJ1-2, with D possibly TRBD1 on 5 matching bases. The CDR3 totals 14 residues. V lost 5 bases, J lost 4 bases, and 14 bases lay in between. Germline CDR1 reads LGHNT; CDR2 reads FRNRAP. The CDR3 bases are TGTGCTAGTGGTCTAGGGGACCTTCGCTATGGCTACACCTTC. This sequence encodes CASGLGDLRYGYTF. The variable domain in full, completed from reference TRBV12-5 and TRBJ1-2, reads DARVTQTPRHKVTEMGQEVTMRCQPILGHNTVFWYRQTMMQGLELLAYFRNRAPLDDSGMPKDRFSAEMPDATLATLKIQPSEPRDSAVYFCASGLGDLRYGYTFGSGTRLTVV.

This clonotype was recorded a few times. The CDR3 loop is CASSFSAIQETQYF. The CDR3 nucleotides are TGTGCCAGCAGTTTTTCAGCCATCCAAGAGACCCAGTACTTC. The rearrangement uses TRBV28 and TRBJ2-5; D gene unclear. The CDR3 sequence is 14 residues long. Trimming pared 3 bases from V and 1 base from J, leaving 9 bases between. Germline V gene data show CDR1 as MDHEN and CDR2 as SYDVKM.